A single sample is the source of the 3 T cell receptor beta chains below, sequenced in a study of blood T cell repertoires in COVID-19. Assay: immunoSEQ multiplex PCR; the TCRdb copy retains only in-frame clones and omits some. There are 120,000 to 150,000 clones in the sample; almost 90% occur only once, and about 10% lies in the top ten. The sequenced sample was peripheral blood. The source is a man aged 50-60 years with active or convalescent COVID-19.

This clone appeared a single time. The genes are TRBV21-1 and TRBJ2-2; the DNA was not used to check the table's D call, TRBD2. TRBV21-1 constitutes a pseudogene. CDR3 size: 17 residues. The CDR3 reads CASSKARAENNTGELFF. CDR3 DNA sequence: TGTGCCAGCAGCAAAGCGAGGGCAGAAAATAACACCGGGGAGCTGTTTTTT.

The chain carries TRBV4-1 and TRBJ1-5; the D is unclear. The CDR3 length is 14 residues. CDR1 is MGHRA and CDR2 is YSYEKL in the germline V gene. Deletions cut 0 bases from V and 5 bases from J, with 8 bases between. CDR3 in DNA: TGCGCCAGCAGCCAAGATGGGCGGGATCAGCCCCAGCATTTT. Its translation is CASSQDGRDQPQHF.

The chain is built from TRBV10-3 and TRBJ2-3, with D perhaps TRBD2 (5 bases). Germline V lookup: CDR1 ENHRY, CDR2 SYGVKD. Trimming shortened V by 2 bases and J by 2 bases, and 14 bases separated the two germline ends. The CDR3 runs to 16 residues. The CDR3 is CAISEHDTEDTDTQYF. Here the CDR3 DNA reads TGTGCCATCAGTGAGCACGACACGGAGGACACAGATACGCAGTATTTT.